This T cell receptor (beta chain) is drawn from a study of blood T cell repertoires in COVID-19. As for the study in general: COVID-19 samples collected from the United States, Italy and Spain covered acute and convalescent phases. The analysed material was cDNA or gDNA that came from T cells, B-cell-depleted T cells, or PBMCs.

Looked up from germline, CDR1 is KGHSH and CDR2 is LQKENI. The CDR3 totals 17 residues. The V gene lost 6 bases and the J gene lost 2 bases, with 22 bases spanning the gap. In the source study's methods: Estimation of nucleated cell counts relied on the amplification of reference gene primers. Using immunoSEQ multiplex PCR, the repertoire was profiled, and TCRdb retains in-frame clones only, with some absent. V and J calls and clone size are copied from that table; D and trimming were computed from the DNA. The table lists hundreds of thousands of clones, approximately 78% of them singletons. This clone was found once.

Source material: peripheral blood. This clonotype originated in an older woman with active or convalescent COVID-19. The chain carries TRBV18 and TRBJ1-2; D is possibly TRBD1 (5 bases). In nucleotides, the CDR3 is TGTGCCAGCTCCACGGGCGGCGTCGGGGGATGGAACTATGGCTACACCTTC. This encodes CASSTGGVGGWNYGYTF.